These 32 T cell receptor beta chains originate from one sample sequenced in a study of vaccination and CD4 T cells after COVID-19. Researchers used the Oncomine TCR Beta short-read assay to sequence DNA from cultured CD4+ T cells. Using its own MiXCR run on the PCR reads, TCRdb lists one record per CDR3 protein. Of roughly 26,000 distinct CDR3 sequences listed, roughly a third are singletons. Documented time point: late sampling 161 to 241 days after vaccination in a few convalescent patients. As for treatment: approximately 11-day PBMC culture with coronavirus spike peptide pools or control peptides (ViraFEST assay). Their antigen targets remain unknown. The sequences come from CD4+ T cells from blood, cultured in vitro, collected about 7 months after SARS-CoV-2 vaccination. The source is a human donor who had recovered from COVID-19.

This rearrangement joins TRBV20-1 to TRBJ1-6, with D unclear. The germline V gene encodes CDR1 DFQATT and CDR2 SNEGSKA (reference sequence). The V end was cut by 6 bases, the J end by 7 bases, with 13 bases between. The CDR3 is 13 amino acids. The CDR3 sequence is CSAEPGSNSPLHF. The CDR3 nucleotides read TGCAGTGCGGAACCAGGATCAAATTCACCCCTCCACTTT.

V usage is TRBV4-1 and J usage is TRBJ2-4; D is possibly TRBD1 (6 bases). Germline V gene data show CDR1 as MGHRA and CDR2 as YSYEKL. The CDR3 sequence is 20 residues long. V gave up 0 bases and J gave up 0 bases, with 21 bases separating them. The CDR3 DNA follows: TGCGCCAGCAGCCAAGAGAGAACTTGGCGCCAGGGGATAGCCAAAAACATTCAGTACTTC. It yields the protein CASSQERTWRQGIAKNIQYF.

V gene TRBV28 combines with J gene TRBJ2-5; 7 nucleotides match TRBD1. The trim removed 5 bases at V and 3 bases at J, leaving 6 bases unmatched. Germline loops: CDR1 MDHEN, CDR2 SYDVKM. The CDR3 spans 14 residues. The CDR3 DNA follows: TGTGCCAGCAGTCCCACAGGGGCCGAAGAGACCCAGTACTTC. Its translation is CASSPTGAEETQYF.

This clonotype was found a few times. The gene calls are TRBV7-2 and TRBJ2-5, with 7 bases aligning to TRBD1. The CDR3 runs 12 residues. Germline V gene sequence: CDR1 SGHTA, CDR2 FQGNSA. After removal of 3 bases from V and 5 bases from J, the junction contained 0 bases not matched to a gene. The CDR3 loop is CASSFRGETQYF. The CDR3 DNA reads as TGTGCCAGCAGCTTCAGGGGGGAGACCCAGTACTTC.

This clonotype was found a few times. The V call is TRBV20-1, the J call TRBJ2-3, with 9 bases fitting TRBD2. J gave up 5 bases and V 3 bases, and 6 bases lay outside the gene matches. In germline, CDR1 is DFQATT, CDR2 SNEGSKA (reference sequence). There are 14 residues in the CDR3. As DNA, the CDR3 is TGCAGTGCTAGGTGGGCGGGAGGGGTAGATACGCAGTATTTT. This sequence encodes CSARWAGGVDTQYF.

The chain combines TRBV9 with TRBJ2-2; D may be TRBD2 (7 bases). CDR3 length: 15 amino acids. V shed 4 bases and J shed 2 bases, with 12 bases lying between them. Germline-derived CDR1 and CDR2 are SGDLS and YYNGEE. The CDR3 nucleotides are TGTGCCAGCAGCCCGGGGGGCCCCAACACCGGGGAGCTGTTTTTT. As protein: CASSPGGPNTGELFF.

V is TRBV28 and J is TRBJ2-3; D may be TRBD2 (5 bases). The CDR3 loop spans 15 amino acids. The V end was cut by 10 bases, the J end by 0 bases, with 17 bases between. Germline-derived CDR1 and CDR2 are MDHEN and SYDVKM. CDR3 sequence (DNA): TGTGCCACTTCGCCGAGGGTCAAAAGCACAGATACGCAGTATTTT. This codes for CATSPRVKSTDTQYF.

CDR3: CASSESPAVETQYF. The CDR3 nucleotides read TGTGCCAGCAGTGAATCCCCAGCCGTAGAGACCCAGTACTTC. The chain is built from TRBV25-1 and TRBJ2-5; no firm D call. Trimming shortened V by 1 base and J by 4 bases, and 10 bases separated the two germline ends. Germline CDR1 is MGHDK and CDR2 is SYGVNS. The CDR3 length is 14 residues.

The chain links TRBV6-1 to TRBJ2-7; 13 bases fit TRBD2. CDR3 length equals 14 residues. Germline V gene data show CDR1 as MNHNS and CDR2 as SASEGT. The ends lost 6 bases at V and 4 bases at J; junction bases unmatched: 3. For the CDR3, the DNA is TGTGCCAGCAGACTAGCGGGGGGGGAGTACGAGCAGTACTTC. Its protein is CASRLAGGEYEQYF.

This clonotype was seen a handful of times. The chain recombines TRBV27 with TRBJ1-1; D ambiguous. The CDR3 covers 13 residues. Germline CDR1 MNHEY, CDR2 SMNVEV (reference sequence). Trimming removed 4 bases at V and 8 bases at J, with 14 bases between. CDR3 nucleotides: TGTGCCAGCAGTTCCGCAAGCGGTCGAGAAGCTTTCTTT. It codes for CASSSASGREAFF.

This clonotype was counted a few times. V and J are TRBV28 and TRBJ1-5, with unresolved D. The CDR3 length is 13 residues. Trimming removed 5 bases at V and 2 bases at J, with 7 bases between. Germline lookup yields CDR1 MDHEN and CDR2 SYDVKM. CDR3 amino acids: CASSGQGNQPQHF. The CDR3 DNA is TGTGCCAGCAGTGGTCAGGGCAATCAGCCCCAGCATTTT.

CDR3 sequence: CASSYSFGRRDEQFF. CDR3 bases: TGTGCCAGCAGTTACTCGTTTGGTCGGAGGGATGAGCAGTTCTTC. The chain links TRBV6-2 or TRBV6-3 to TRBJ2-1, with D perhaps matching TRBD2 (6 bases). CDR3 size: 15 residues. Germline loops: CDR1 MNHEY, CDR2 SVGEGT. The V and J ends lost 0 bases and 8 bases respectively, with 14 bases between them.

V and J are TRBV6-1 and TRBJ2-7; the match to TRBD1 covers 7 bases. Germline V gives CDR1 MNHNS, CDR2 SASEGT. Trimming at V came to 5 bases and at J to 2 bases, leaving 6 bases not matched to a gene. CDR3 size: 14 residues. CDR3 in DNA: TGTGCCAGCAGTCGACAGGGAGTAGCCTACGAGCAGTACTTC. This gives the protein CASSRQGVAYEQYF.

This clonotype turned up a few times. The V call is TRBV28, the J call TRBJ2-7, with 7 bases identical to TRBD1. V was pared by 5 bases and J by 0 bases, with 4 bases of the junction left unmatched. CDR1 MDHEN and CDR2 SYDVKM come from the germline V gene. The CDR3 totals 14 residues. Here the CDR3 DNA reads TGTGCCAGCAGTCGGACAGGATCCTCCTACGAGCAGTACTTC. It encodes CASSRTGSSYEQYF.

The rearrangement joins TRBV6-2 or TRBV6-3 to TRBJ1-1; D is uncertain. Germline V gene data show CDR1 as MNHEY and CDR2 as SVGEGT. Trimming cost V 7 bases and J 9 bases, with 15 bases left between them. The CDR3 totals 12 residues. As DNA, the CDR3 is TGTGCCAGCACCATACCACCGACTCAAGCTTTCTTT. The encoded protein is CASTIPPTQAFF.

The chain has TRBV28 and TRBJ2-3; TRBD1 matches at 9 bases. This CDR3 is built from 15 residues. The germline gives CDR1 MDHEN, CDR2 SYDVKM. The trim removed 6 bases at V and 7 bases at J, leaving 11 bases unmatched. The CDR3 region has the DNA TGTGCCAGCAGCACCGGGACAGGGCCCGGTTATACGCAGTATTTT. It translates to CASSTGTGPGYTQYF.

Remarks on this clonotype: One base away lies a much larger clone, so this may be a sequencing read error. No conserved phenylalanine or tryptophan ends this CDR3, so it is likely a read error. CDR3 protein: CSGDRTNYGYTL. As DNA, the CDR3 is TGCAGTGGGGACAGGACTAACTATGGCTACACCCTC. The chain is built from TRBV20-1 and TRBJ1-2; 8 nucleotides agree with TRBD1. Per the germline V gene, CDR1 is DFQATT and CDR2 is SNEGSKA (reference sequence). V was pared by 7 bases and J by 0 bases, with 1 base of the junction left unmatched. This CDR3 is 12 amino acids long.

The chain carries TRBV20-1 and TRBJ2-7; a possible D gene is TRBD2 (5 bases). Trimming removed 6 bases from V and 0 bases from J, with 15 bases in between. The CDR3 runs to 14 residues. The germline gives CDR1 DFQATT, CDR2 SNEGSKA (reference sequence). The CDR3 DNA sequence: TGCAGTGCGAGGACGCCTGGGAGCTCCTACGAGCAGTACTTC. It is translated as CSARTPGSSYEQYF.

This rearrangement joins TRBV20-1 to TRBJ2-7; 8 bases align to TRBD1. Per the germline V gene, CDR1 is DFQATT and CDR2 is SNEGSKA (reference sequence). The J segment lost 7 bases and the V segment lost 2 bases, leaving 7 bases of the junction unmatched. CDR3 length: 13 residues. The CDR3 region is CSARSQGAGEQYF. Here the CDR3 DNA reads TGCAGTGCTAGAAGTCAGGGGGCGGGAGAGCAGTACTTC.

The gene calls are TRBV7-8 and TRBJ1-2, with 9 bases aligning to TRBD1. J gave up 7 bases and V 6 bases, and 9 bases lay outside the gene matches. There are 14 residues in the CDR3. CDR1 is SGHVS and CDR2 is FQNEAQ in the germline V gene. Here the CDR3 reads CASRGDREAGGYTF. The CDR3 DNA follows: TGTGCCAGCAGGGGGGACAGGGAGGCTGGTGGCTACACCTTC.

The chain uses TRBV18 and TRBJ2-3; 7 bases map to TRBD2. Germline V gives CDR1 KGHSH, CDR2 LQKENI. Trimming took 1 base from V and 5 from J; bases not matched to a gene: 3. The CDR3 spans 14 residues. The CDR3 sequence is CASSPLREGDTQYF. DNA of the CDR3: TGTGCCAGCTCACCACTCAGGGAGGGAGATACGCAGTATTTT.

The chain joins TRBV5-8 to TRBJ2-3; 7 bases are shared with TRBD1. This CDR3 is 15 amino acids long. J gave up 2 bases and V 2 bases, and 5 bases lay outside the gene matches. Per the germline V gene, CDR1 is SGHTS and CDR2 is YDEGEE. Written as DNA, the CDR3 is TGTGCCAGCAGCTTAAGGGACAGTTCCACAGATACGCAGTATTTT. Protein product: CASSLRDSSTDTQYF.

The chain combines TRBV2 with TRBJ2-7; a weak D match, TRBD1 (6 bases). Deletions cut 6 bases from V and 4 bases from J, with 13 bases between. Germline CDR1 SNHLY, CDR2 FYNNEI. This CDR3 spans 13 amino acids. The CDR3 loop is CASSRDTLYEQYF. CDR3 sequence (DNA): TGTGCCAGCAGCCGGGACACCCTTTACGAGCAGTACTTC.

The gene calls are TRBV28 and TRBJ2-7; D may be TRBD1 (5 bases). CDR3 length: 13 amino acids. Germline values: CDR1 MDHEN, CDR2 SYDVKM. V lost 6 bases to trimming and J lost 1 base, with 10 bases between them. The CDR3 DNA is TGTGCCAGCAGGCGACAGAGGTCCTACGAGCAGTACTTC. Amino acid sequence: CASRRQRSYEQYF. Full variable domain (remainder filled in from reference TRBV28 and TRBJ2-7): DVKVTQSSRYLVKRTGEKVFLECVQDMDHENMFWYRQDPGLGLRLIYFSYDVKMKEKGDIPEGYSVSREKKERFSLILESASTNQTSMYLCASRRQRSYEQYFGPGTRLTVT.

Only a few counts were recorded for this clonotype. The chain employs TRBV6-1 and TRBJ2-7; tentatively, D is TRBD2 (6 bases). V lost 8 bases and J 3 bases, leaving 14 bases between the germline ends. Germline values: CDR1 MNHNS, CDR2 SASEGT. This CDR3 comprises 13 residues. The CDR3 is CASRDSLGYEQYF. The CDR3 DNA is TGTGCCAGCCGGGACTCCCTTGGCTACGAGCAGTACTTC.

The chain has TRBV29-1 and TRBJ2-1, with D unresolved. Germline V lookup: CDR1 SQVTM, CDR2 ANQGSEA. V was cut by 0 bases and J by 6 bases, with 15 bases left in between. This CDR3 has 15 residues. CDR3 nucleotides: TGCAGCGTTGAAGATCCGGCTCTCCGGGTCAATGAGCAGTTCTTC. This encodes CSVEDPALRVNEQFF.

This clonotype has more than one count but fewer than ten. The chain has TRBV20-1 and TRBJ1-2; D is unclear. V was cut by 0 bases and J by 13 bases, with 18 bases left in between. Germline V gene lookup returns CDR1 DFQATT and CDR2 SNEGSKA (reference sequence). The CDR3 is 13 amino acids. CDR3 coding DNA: TGCAGTGCTAGAGATCCTGAGCCAGGTCTCTTCACCTTC. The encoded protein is CSARDPEPGLFTF.

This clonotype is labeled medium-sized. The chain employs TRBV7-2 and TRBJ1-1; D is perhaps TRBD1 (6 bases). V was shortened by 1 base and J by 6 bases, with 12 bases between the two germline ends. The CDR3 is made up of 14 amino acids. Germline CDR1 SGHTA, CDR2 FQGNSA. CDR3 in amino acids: CASSLDRVGAEAFF. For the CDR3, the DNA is TGTGCCAGCAGCTTAGACAGGGTAGGCGCTGAAGCTTTCTTT.

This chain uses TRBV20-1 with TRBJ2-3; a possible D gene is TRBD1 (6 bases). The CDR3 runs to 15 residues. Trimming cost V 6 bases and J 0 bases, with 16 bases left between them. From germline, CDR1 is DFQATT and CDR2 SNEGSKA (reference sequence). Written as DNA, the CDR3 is TGCAGTGCCTACCGTACAGGGTTTAGCACAGATACGCAGTATTTT. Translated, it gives CSAYRTGFSTDTQYF.

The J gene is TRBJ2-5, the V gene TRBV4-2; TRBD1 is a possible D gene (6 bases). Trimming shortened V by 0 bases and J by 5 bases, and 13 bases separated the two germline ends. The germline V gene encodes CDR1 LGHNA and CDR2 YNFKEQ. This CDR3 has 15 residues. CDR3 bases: TGTGCCAGCAGCCAAGAGGGGGACATCCGGGAGACCCAGTACTTC. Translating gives CASSQEGDIRETQYF.

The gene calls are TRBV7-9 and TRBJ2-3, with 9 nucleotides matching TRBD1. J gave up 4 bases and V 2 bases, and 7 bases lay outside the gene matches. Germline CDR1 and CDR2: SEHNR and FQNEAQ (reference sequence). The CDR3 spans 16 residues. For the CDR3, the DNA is TGTGCCAGCAGCTTACAACAGGGGGCCGTCGCAGATACGCAGTATTTT. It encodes CASSLQQGAVADTQYF. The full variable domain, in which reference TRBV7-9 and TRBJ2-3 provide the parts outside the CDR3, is DTGVSQNPRHKITKRGQNVTFRCDPISEHNRLYWYRQTLGQGPEFLTYFQNEAQLEKSRLLSDRFSAERPKGSFSTLEIQRTEQGDSAMYLCASSLQQGAVADTQYFGPGTRLTVL.

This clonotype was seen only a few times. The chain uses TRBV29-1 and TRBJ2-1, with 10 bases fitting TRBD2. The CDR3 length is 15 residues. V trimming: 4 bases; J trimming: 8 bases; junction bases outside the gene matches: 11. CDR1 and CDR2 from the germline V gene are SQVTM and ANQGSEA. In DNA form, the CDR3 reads TGCAGCGTTGGAGGGGCTAGCGGGAGTGCGGATGAGCAGTTCTTC. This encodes CSVGGASGSADEQFF.